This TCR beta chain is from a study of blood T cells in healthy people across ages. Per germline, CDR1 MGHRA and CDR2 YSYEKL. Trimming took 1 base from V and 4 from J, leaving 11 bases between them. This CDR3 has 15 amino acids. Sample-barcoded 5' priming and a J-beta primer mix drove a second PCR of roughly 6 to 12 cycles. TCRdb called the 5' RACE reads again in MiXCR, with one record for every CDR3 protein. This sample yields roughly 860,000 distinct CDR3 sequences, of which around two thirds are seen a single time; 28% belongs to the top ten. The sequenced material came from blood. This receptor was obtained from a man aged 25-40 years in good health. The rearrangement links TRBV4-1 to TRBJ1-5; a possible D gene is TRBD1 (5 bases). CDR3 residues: CASSQGTGRNQPQHF. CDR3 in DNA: TGCGCCAGCAGCCAAGGTACAGGAAGAAATCAGCCCCAGCATTTT.